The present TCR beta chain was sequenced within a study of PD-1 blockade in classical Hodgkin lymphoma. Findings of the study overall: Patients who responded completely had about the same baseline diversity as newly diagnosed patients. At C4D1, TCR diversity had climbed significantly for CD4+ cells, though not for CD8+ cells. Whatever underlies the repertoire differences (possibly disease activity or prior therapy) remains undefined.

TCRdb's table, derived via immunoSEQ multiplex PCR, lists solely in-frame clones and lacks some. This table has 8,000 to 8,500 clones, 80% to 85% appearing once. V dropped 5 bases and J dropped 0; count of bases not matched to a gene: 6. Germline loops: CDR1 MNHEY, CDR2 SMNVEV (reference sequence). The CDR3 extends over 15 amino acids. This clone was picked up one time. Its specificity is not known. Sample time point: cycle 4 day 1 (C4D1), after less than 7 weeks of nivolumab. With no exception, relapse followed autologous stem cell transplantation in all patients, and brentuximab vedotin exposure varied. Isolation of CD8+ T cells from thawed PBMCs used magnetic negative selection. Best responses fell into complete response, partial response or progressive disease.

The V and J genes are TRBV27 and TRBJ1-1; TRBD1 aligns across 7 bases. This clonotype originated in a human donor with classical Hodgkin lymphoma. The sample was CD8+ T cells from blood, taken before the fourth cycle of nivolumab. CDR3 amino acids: CASSRQGPLNTEAFF. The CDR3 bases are TGTGCCAGCAGTCGACAGGGCCCCTTGAACACTGAAGCTTTCTTT.